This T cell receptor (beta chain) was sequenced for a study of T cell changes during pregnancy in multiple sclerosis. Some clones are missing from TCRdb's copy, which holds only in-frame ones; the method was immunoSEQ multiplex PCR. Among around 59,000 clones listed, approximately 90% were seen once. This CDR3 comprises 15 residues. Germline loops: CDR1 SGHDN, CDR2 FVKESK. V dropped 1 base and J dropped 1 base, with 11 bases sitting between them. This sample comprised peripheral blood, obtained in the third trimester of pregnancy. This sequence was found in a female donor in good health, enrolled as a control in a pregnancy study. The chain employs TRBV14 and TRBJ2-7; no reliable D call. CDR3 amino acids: CASSQVGTLSYEQYF. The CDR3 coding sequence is TGTGCCAGCAGCCAAGTGGGCACACTTTCCTACGAGCAGTACTTC.